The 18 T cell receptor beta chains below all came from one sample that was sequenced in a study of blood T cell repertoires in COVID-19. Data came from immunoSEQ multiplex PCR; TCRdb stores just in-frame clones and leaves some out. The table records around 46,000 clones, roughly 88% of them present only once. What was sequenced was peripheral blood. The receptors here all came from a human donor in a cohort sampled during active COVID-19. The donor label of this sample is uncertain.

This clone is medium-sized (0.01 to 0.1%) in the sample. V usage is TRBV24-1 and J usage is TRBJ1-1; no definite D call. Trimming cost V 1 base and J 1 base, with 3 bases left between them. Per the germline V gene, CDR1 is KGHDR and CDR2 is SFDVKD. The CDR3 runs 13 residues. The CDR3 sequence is CATSDFGNTEAFF. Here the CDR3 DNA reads TGTGCCACCAGTGATTTCGGGAACACTGAAGCTTTCTTT.

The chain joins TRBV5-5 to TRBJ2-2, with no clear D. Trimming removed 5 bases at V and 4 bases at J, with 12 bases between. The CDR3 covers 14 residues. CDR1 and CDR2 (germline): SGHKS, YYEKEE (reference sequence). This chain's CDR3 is CASRSVSLTGELFF. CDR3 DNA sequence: TGTGCCAGCAGATCCGTATCCCTCACCGGGGAGCTGTTTTTT. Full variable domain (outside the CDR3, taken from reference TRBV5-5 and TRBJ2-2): DAGVTQSPTHLIKTRGQQVTLRCSPISGHKSVSWYQQVLGQGPQFIFQYYEKEERGRGNFPDRFSARQFPNYSSELNVNALLLGDSALYLCASRSVSLTGELFFGEGSRLTVL.

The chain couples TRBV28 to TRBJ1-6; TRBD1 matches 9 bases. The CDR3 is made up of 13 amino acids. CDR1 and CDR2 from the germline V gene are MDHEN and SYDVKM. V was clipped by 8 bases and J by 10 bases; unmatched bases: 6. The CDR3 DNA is TGTGCCAGCTGGGACAGGGCGAGGTCACCCCTCCACTTT. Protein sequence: CASWDRARSPLHF.

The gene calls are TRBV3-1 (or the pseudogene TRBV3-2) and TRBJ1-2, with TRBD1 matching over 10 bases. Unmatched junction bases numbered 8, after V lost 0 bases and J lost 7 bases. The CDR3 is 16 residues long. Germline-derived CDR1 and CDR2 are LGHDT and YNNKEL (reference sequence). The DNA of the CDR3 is TGTGCCAGCAGCCAAGAAACCGGGACAGGGGCTAGTGGCTACACCTTC. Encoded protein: CASSQETGTGASGYTF.

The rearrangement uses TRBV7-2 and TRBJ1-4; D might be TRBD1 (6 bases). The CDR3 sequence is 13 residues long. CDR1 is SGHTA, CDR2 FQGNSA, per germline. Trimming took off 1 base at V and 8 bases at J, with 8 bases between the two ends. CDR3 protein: CASSLGGQEKLFF. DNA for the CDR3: TGTGCCAGCAGCTTAGGGGGGCAGGAAAAACTGTTTTTT.

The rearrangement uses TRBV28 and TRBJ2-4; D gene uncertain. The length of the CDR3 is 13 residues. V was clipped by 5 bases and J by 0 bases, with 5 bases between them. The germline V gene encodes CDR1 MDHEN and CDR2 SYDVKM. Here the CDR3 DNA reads TGTGCCAGCAGTCCGGGAGCCAAAAACATTCAGTACTTC. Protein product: CASSPGAKNIQYF.

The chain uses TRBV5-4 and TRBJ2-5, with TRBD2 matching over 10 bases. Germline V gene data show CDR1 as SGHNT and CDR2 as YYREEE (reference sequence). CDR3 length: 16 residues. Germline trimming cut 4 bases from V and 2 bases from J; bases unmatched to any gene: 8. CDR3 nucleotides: TGTGCCAGCAGCACCGGGACTAGCGTTGGTCAAGAGACCCAGTACTTC. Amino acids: CASSTGTSVGQETQYF.

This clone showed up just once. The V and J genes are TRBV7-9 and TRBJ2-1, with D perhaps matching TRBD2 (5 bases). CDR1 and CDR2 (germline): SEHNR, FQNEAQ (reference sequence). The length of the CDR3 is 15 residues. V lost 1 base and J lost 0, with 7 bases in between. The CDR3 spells CASSLELASYNEQFF. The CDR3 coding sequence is TGTGCCAGCAGCTTAGAGCTAGCCTCCTACAATGAGCAGTTCTTC.

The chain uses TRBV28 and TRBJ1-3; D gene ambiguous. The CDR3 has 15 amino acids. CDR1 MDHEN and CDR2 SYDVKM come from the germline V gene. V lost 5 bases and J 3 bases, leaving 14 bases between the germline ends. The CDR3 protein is CASSPPLGSGNTIYF. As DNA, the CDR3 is TGTGCCAGCAGTCCCCCTTTGGGCAGTGGAAACACCATATATTTT.

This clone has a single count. In DNA form, the CDR3 reads TGCGCCAGCAGCCCGAGACAGGGGGCGACGGTTTCGGCCGGGGAGCTGTTTTTT. Translating it yields CASSPRQGATVSAGELFF. The chain links TRBV5-1 to TRBJ2-2; the match to TRBD1 covers 10 bases. Looked up from germline, CDR1 is SGHRS and CDR2 is YFSETQ. The CDR3 sequence is 18 residues long. V shed 4 bases, J shed 6 bases, and the junction held 15 bases outside the gene matches. Full variable domain (outside the CDR3, taken from reference TRBV5-1 and TRBJ2-2): KAGVTQTPRYLIKTRGQQVTLSCSPISGHRSVSWYQQTPGQGLQFLFEYFSETQRNKGNFPGRFSGRQFSNSRSEMNVSTLELGDSALYLCASSPRQGATVSAGELFFGEGSRLTVL.

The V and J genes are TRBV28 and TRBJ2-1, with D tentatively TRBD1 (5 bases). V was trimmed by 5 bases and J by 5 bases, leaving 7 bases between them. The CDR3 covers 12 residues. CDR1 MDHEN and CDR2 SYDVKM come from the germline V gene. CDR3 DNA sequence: TGTGCCAGCAGTCAGGGTCACAATGAGCAGTTCTTC. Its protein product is CASSQGHNEQFF.

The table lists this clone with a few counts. The CDR3 nucleotides read TGTGCCAGCAGTCCGCAGCACGGGGTAAATTCACCCCTCCACTTT. It yields the protein CASSPQHGVNSPLHF. The J gene is TRBJ1-6, the V gene TRBV6-6; D unresolved. V shed 5 bases and J shed 7 bases, with 15 bases lying between them. Germline-derived CDR1 and CDR2 are MNHNY and SVGAGI (reference sequence). This CDR3 region has 15 residues.

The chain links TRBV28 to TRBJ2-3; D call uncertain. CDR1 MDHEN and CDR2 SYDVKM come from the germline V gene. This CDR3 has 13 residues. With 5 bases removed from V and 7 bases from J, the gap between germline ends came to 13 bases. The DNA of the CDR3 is TGTGCCAGCAGTCTAACTACCGTCCATACGCAGTATTTT. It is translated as CASSLTTVHTQYF.

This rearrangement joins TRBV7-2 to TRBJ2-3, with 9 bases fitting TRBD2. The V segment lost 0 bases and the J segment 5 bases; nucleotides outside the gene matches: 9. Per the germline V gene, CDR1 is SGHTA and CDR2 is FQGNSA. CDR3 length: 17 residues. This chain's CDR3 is CASSLAGGGGAKDTQYF. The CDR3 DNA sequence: TGTGCCAGCAGCTTAGCGGGAGGCGGGGGGGCCAAAGATACGCAGTATTTT.

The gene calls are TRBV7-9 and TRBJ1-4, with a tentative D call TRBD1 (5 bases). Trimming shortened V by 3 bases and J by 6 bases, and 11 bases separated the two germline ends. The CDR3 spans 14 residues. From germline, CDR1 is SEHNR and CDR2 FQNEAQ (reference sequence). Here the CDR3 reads CASSLGQGDEKLFF. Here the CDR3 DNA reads TGTGCCAGCAGCTTGGGGCAGGGTGATGAAAAACTGTTTTTT.

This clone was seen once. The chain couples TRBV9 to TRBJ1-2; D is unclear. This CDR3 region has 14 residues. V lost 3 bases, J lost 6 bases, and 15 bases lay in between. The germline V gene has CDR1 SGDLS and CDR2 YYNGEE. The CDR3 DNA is TGTGCCAGCAGCGCCCCAGGAGGGTTTGATGGCTACACCTTC. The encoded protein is CASSAPGGFDGYTF.

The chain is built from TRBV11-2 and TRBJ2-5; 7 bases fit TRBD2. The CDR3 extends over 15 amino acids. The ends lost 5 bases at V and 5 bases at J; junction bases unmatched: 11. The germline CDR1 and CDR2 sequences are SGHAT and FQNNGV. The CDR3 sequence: CASSIRGGPGETQYF. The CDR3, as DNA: TGTGCCAGCAGCATCCGCGGGGGACCCGGGGAGACCCAGTACTTC.

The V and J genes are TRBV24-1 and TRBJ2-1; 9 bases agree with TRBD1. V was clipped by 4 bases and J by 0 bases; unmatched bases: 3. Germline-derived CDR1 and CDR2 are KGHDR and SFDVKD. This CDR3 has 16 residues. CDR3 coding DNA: TGTGCCACCAGTGACCCGGACAGGGGCTCCTACAATGAGCAGTTCTTC. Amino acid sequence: CATSDPDRGSYNEQFF.